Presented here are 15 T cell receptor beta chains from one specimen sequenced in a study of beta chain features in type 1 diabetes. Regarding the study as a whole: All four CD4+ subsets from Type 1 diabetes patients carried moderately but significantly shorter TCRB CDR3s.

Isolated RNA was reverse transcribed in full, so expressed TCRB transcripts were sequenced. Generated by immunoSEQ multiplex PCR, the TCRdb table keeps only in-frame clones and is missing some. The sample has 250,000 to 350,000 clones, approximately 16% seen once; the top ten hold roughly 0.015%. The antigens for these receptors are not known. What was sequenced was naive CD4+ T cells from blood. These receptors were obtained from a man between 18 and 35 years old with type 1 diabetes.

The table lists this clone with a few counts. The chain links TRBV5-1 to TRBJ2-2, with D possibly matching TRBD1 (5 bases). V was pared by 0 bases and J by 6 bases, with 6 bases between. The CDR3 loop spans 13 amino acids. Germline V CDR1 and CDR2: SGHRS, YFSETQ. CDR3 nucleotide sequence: TGCGCCAGCAGCTTGGAGGGGTCCGGGGAGCTGTTTTTT. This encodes CASSLEGSGELFF.

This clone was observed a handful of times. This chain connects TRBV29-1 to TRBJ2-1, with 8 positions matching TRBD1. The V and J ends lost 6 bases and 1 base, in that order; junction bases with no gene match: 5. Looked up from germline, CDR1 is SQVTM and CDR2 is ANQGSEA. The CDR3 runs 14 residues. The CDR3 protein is CSVAGQGSYNEQFF. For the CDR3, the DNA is TGCAGCGTCGCCGGACAGGGATCCTACAATGAGCAGTTCTTC.

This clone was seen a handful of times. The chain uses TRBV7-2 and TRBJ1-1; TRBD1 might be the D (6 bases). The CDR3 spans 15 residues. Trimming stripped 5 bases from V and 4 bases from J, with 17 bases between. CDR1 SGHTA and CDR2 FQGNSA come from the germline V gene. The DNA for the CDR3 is TGTGCCAGCAGCCTGTTGGCAGGGGCGGGCACTGAAGCTTTCTTT. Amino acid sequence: CASSLLAGAGTEAFF.

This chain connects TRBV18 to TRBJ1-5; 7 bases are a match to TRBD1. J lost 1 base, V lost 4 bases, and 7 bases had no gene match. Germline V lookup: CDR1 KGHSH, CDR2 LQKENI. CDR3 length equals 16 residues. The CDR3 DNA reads TGTGCCAGCTCACAGGAGGGGGCGGCGAGCAATCAGCCCCAGCATTTT. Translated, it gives CASSQEGAASNQPQHF.

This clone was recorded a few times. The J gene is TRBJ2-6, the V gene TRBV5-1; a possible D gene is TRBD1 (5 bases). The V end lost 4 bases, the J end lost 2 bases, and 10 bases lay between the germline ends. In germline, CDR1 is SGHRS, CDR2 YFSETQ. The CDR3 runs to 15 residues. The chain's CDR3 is CASSPPGPGANVLTF. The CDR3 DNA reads TGCGCCAGCAGCCCACCAGGGCCTGGGGCCAACGTCCTGACTTTC.

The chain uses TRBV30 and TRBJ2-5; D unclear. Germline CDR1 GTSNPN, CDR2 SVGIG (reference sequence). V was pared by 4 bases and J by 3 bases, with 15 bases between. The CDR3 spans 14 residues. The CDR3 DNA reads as TGTGCCTGGACCCGGCCCCCGAGGAAAGAGACCCAGTACTTC. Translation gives CAWTRPPRKETQYF. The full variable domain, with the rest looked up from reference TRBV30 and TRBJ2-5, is SQTIHQWPATLVQPVGSPLSLECTVEGTSNPNLYWYRQAAGRGLQLLFYSVGIGQISSEVPQNLSASRPQDRQFILSSKKLLLSDSGFYLCAWTRPPRKETQYFGPGTRLLVL.

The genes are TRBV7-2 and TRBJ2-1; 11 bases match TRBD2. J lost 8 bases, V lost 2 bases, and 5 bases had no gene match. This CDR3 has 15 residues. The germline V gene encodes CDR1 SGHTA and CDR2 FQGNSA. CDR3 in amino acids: CASSLSASGGYEQFF. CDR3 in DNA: TGTGCCAGCAGCTTAAGCGCTAGCGGGGGGTATGAGCAGTTCTTC.

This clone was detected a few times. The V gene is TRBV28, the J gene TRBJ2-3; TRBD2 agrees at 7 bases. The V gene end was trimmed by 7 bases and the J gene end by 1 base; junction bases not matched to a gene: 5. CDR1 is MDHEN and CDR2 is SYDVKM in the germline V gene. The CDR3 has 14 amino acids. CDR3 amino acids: CASTLRGGTDTQYF. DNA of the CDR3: TGTGCCAGCACCCTACGGGGGGGCACAGATACGCAGTATTTT. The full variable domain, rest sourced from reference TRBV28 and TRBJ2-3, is DVKVTQSSRYLVKRTGEKVFLECVQDMDHENMFWYRQDPGLGLRLIYFSYDVKMKEKGDIPEGYSVSREKKERFSLILESASTNQTSMYLCASTLRGGTDTQYFGPGTRLTVL.

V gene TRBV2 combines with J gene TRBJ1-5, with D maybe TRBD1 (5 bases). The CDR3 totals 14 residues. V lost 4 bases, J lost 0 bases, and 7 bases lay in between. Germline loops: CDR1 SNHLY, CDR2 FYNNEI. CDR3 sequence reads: CASSGQNSNQPQHF. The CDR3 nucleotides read TGTGCCAGCAGTGGACAGAATAGCAATCAGCCCCAGCATTTT.

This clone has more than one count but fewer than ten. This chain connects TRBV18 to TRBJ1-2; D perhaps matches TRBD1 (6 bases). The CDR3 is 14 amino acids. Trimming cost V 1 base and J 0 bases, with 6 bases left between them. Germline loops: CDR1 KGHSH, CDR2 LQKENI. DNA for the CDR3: TGTGCCAGCTCACCACGGGACACTAACTATGGCTACACCTTC. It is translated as CASSPRDTNYGYTF.

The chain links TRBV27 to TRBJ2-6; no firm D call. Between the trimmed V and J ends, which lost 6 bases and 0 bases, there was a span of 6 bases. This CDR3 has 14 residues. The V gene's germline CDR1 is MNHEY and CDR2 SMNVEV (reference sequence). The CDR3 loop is CASRESSGANVLTF. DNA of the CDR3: TGTGCCAGCAGGGAGAGCTCTGGGGCCAACGTCCTGACTTTC.

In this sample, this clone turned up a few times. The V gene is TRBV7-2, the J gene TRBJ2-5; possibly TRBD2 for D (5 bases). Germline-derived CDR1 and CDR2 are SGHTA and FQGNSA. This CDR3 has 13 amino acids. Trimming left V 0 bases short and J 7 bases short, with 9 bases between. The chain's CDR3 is CASSLAPEGTQYF. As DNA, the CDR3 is TGTGCCAGCAGCTTAGCCCCCGAGGGGACCCAGTACTTC.

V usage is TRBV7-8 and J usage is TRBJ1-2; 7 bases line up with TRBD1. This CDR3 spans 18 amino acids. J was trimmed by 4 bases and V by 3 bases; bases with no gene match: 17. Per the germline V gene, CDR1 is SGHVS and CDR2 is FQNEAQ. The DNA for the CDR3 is TGTGCCAGCAGCTTGACCGGGACAGCGGTGGTTCGCCTCTATGGCTACACCTTC. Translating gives CASSLTGTAVVRLYGYTF.

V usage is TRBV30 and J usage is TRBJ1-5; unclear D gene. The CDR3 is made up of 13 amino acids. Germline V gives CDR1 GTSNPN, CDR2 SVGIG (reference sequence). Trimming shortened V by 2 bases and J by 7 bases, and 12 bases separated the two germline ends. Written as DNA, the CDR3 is TGTGCCTGGAGTACCTTGACTGAACAGCCCCAGCATTTT. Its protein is CAWSTLTEQPQHF.

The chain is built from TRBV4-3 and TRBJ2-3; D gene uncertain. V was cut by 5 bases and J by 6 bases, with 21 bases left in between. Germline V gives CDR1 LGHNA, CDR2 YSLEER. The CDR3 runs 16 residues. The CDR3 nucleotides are TGCGCCAGCAGCACTAACCTAGGCGTGCTTCTCGATACGCAGTATTTT. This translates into CASSTNLGVLLDTQYF.